Below, 21 T cell receptor beta chains from the same sample are listed, as sequenced in a study of untreated major depressive disorder. Here immunoSEQ multiplex PCR was the method, and the copy in TCRdb shows in-frame clones only, minus some. This table has some 21,000 clones, around 87% appearing once. Sequencing used CD4+ T cells from PBMCs. The receptors were sampled from a woman aged 25-40 years in good health.

CDR3 sequence (DNA): TGTGCCAGCAGCTTGAATAATTCACCCCTCCACTTT. Its translation is CASSLNNSPLHF. The rearrangement joins TRBV5-6 to TRBJ1-6; D ambiguous. V gave up 1 base and J gave up 5 bases, with 1 base separating them. Germline V gene lookup returns CDR1 SGHDT and CDR2 YYEEEE. The CDR3 runs 12 residues.

The chain links TRBV30 to TRBJ2-7, with D perhaps matching TRBD1 (6 bases). V lost 1 base, J lost 4 bases, and 8 bases lay in between. This CDR3 is 12 amino acids long. Looked up from germline, CDR1 is GTSNPN and CDR2 is SVGIG (reference sequence). CDR3 DNA sequence: TGTGCCTGGAGTGAGACAGGTTACGAGCAGTACTTC. Encoded protein: CAWSETGYEQYF.

The chain couples TRBV28 to TRBJ1-2; maybe TRBD1 (5 bases). V was trimmed by 4 bases and J by 6 bases, leaving 12 bases between them. Germline V gives CDR1 MDHEN, CDR2 SYDVKM. The length of the CDR3 is 13 residues. The CDR3 DNA reads TGTGCCAGCAGTTATCTTCGGGGCAATGGCTACACCTTC. This encodes CASSYLRGNGYTF.

The J gene is TRBJ1-5, the V gene TRBV28; 7 bases align to TRBD1. Germline CDR1 is MDHEN and CDR2 is SYDVKM. CDR3 length equals 15 residues. The V and J ends lost 8 bases and 7 bases, in that order; junction bases with no gene match: 14. Written as DNA, the CDR3 is TGTGCCAGCCAGCGACAGGGAAATTGGGCGCAGCCCCAGCATTTT. This codes for CASQRQGNWAQPQHF.

The DNA for the CDR3 is TGTGCCAGCAGCAAAGACACATTTAATCAGCCCCAGCATTTT. It is translated as CASSKDTFNQPQHF. The gene calls are TRBV21-1 and TRBJ1-5; the table's D call, TRBD1, has no DNA check behind it. TRBV21-1 is an annotated pseudogene. The CDR3 totals 14 residues.

The chain employs TRBV28 and TRBJ1-5, with a possible D match to TRBD1 (5 bases). The CDR3 has 15 amino acids. The germline gives CDR1 MDHEN, CDR2 SYDVKM. V lost 5 bases, J lost 1 base, and 12 bases lay in between. CDR3 nucleotides: TGTGCCAGCAGTAGACAGCCCCAAAGCAATCAGCCCCAGCATTTT. Protein product: CASSRQPQSNQPQHF.

CDR3 in DNA: TGTGCCAGCAGCGTACCGGCAGGGGTCTATGGCTACACCTTC. It codes for CASSVPAGVYGYTF. This chain joins TRBV9 and TRBJ1-2; D is perhaps TRBD1 (6 bases). The CDR3 runs 14 residues. The germline gives CDR1 SGDLS, CDR2 YYNGEE. Trimming removed 1 base at V and 4 bases at J, with 11 bases between.

This chain joins TRBV11-2 and TRBJ1-1; possible D gene TRBD1, 5 bases. The CDR3 runs to 14 residues. With 4 bases removed from V and 0 bases from J, the gap between germline ends came to 9 bases. The germline V gene has CDR1 SGHAT and CDR2 FQNNGV. Here the CDR3 DNA reads TGTGCCAGCAGCTCCGGGGGTTTGAACACTGAAGCTTTCTTT. Protein: CASSSGGLNTEAFF.

The chain links TRBV30 to TRBJ1-5; weak D call: TRBD1 (6 bases). The germline V gene encodes CDR1 GTSNPN and CDR2 SVGIG (reference sequence). This CDR3 spans 16 amino acids. The V end was cut by 5 bases, the J end by 3 bases, with 20 bases between. DNA of the CDR3: TGTGCCTGGGCTACAGGGAAAGCGGGCCTCAATCAGCCCCAGCATTTT. This translates into CAWATGKAGLNQPQHF.

This clone was observed a single time. The V and J genes are TRBV5-5 and TRBJ2-5, with D unclear. The CDR3 length is 13 residues. Trimming stripped 7 bases from V and 2 bases from J, with 12 bases between. Per the germline V gene, CDR1 is SGHKS and CDR2 is YYEKEE (reference sequence). CDR3 amino acids: CASHSSPQETQYF. CDR3 DNA sequence: TGTGCCAGCCATTCGTCCCCTCAAGAGACCCAGTACTTC.

The gene calls are TRBV4-3 and TRBJ2-7, with TRBD2 identical over 8 bases. V lost 1 base and J lost 2; bases outside the gene matches: 7. CDR1 is LGHNA and CDR2 is YSLEER in the germline V gene. This CDR3 comprises 16 residues. The CDR3 DNA reads as TGCGCCAGCAGCCAAGGCGGGGGGACGACCCCCTACGAGCAGTACTTC. As protein: CASSQGGGTTPYEQYF.

The chain uses TRBV30 and TRBJ1-2; unclear D gene. Trimming removed 3 bases at V and 4 bases at J, with 15 bases between. In germline, CDR1 is GTSNPN, CDR2 SVGIG (reference sequence). The CDR3 has 14 amino acids. The CDR3 spells CAWRGVQPIYGYTF. DNA for the CDR3: TGTGCCTGGAGAGGCGTCCAGCCAATCTATGGCTACACCTTC.

The chain uses TRBV11-3 and TRBJ2-3, with D unclear. CDR1 is SGHNT and CDR2 is YENEEA in the germline V gene. The ends were cut back, 1 base at V and 4 bases at J, with 9 bases in the middle. This CDR3 is built from 14 residues. CDR3 loop: CASSLGRPADTQYF. The CDR3, as DNA: TGTGCCAGCAGCTTAGGCCGTCCCGCAGATACGCAGTATTTT.

The gene calls are TRBV7-9 and TRBJ1-1; D perhaps matches TRBD1 (5 bases). Germline CDR1 and CDR2: SEHNR and FQNEAQ (reference sequence). This CDR3 contains 12 residues. The ends were cut back, 1 base at V and 7 bases at J, with 7 bases in the middle. CDR3: CASSLGGSEAFF. CDR3 DNA sequence: TGTGCCAGCAGCTTAGGGGGCAGTGAAGCTTTCTTT.

This clone has a handful of counts. The chain links TRBV7-2 to TRBJ2-7; 9 bases are shared with TRBD2. The CDR3 has 16 amino acids. The J segment lost 0 bases and the V segment lost 4 bases, leaving 7 bases of the junction unmatched. The germline gives CDR1 SGHTA, CDR2 FQGNSA. The CDR3 loop is CASSSLSGGRSYEQYF. CDR3 DNA: TGTGCCAGCAGCTCCCTTAGCGGGGGCCGCTCCTACGAGCAGTACTTC.

The chain couples TRBV5-1 to TRBJ2-5; TRBD2 matches at 7 bases. From germline, CDR1 is SGHRS and CDR2 YFSETQ. V gave up 0 bases and J gave up 2 bases; unmatched junction bases: 10. The CDR3 covers 17 residues. This CDR3 is CASSLEPSGVRQETQYF. Here the CDR3 DNA reads TGCGCCAGCAGCTTGGAGCCCAGCGGGGTGCGGCAAGAGACCCAGTACTTC.

The chain is built from TRBV7-2 and TRBJ1-2; D not certain. Germline-derived CDR1 and CDR2 are SGHTA and FQGNSA. The CDR3 extends over 13 amino acids. Trimming removed 1 base from V and 4 bases from J, with 7 bases in between. As DNA, the CDR3 is TGTGCCAGCAGCTTAGACGGTGTCTATGGCTACACCTTC. This gives the protein CASSLDGVYGYTF.

The CDR3 nucleotides read TGTGCCAGCAGTTCCCTTCGACAGGGGCTGGCAGAGACCCAGTACTTC. The encoded protein is CASSSLRQGLAETQYF. This rearrangement joins TRBV28 to TRBJ2-5; TRBD1 aligns across 8 bases. V gave up 4 bases and J gave up 4 bases; unmatched junction bases: 11. This CDR3 contains 16 residues. CDR1 and CDR2 (germline): MDHEN, SYDVKM.

The V call is TRBV6-5, the J call TRBJ2-2; 8 nucleotides agree with TRBD1. This CDR3 region has 14 residues. V lost 7 bases to trimming and J lost 5 bases; unmatched junction nucleotides: 6. Germline values: CDR1 MNHEY, CDR2 SVGAGI. For the CDR3, the DNA is TGTGCCAGCAAACTACAGGGGGGAACCGGGGAGCTGTTTTTT. This encodes CASKLQGGTGELFF.

The V gene is TRBV28, the J gene TRBJ1-5, with D possibly being TRBD1 (5 bases). This CDR3 region has 14 residues. From germline, CDR1 is MDHEN and CDR2 SYDVKM. The V and J ends lost 2 bases and 4 bases respectively, with 9 bases between them. The CDR3: CASSLQGTNQPQHF. CDR3 coding DNA: TGTGCCAGCAGTTTACAGGGCACAAATCAGCCCCAGCATTTT.

The chain is built from TRBV28 and TRBJ1-5; no definite D call. V lost 4 bases and J 3 bases, leaving 13 bases between the germline ends. The germline V gene has CDR1 MDHEN and CDR2 SYDVKM. The CDR3 extends over 15 amino acids. Here the CDR3 DNA reads TGTGCCAGCAGTTCAATCAACGCACCCAATCAGCCCCAGCATTTT. Translation gives CASSSINAPNQPQHF.